The clone carrying this T cell receptor (beta chain) has at least ten counts. Antigen: not known. These data belong to a study of T cells in Graves' hyperthyroidism and ophthalmopathy. General study points: Ophthalmopathy cases were set apart from stable hyperthyroidism by a 13 V-J model.

There were TCR beta CDR3 regions amplified from RNA transcripts. The HTBI primer set was used in a first-round RT-PCR of the TCR CDR3. MiXCR, applied by TCRdb to the multiplex PCR reads, yields one record per CDR3 protein. The sample shows about half a million distinct CDR3 sequences, 15% to 20% of them seen only once. This CDR3 is 12 amino acids long. V was cut by 4 bases and J by 5 bases, with 8 bases left in between. CDR1 and CDR2 (germline): SEHNR, FQNEAQ (reference sequence). The J gene is TRBJ2-5, the V gene TRBV7-9; TRBD1 might be the D (5 bases). The clonotype was recovered from a man between 35 and 55 years old with Graves' ophthalmopathy. Source material: blood. CDR3 sequence reads: CASSSGWETQYF. CDR3 in DNA: TGTGCCAGCAGCTCAGGGTGGGAGACCCAGTACTTC.